This TCR beta chain is from a study of regulatory T cells in long-lasting Graves disease. Study results and limitations: In persistent patients, shared public clonotypes (around 2,600) outnumbered those in new patients (around 1,000). Those with persistent Graves' had less TCR diversity than newly diagnosed patients.

With iRepertoire HTBI primers and Arm-PCR of CDR3 regions, TCR beta libraries were built. Source study methods: Detected in the samples were about 60 TRBV and about 15 TRBJ segments. Each CDR3 protein is one row after TCRdb ran MiXCR on the multiplex PCR reads. For this entry, the V and J calls and clone size follow TCRdb and not the study's own pipeline. The repertoire has 500,000 to 700,000 distinct CDR3 sequences, approximately 29% of them found once; the top ten carry around 42%. A word on this clonotype: No antigen is known for it.

Time point here: persistent/refractory GD, antithyroid drugs over 5 years with positive TRAb. From RNA extracted from PBMCs, the TCR library was made. In Xi'an, China, an endocrinology department was the source of patients. The J segment lost 11 bases and the V segment lost 3 bases, leaving 10 bases of the junction unmatched. Germline CDR1 LGHDT, CDR2 YNNKEL (reference sequence). The CDR3 totals 15 residues. The sequence derives from a female donor with Graves disease. The starting material was peripheral blood mononuclear cells (PBMCs), obtained when the disease was refractory, from a patient treated with antithyroid drugs. The chain has TRBV3-1 and TRBJ1-5; 10 nucleotides align to TRBD1. The CDR3 spells CASSQDATGGKAQHF. The CDR3 region has the DNA TGTGCCAGCAGCCAGGACGCGACAGGGGGCAAAGCCCAGCATTTT.